Below, 32 T cell receptor beta chains from the same sample are listed, as sequenced in a study of beta chain features in type 1 diabetes. The sequenced template was cDNA made from the entire isolated RNA. Clones were read by immunoSEQ multiplex PCR, and TCRdb kept only the in-frame ones, dropping some. The sample includes roughly 120,000 clones, almost 40% of them seen just once. Input material: stem cell memory CD4+ T cells from blood. These receptors were collected from a woman under 30 in good health.

The chain couples TRBV5-1 to TRBJ2-1, with a tentative D call TRBD2 (5 bases). Germline V gene lookup returns CDR1 SGHRS and CDR2 YFSETQ. Trimming pared 0 bases from V and 6 bases from J, leaving 13 bases between. CDR3 size: 15 residues. The CDR3, as DNA: TGCGCCAGCAGCTTGGTAAGGACTGGCGGCAATGAGCAGTTCTTC. This encodes CASSLVRTGGNEQFF.

V is TRBV5-1 and J is TRBJ2-1, with 8 bases fitting TRBD2. Germline lookup yields CDR1 SGHRS and CDR2 YFSETQ. The CDR3 has 12 amino acids. J lost 13 bases, V lost 4 bases, and 7 bases had no gene match. The chain's CDR3 is CASSISGTVQFF. CDR3 sequence (DNA): TGCGCCAGCAGCATTAGCGGGACCGTCCAGTTCTTC.

This clone was observed a few times. This chain uses TRBV19 with TRBJ2-1; 11 bases are a match to TRBD2. Trimming at V came to 6 bases and at J to 8 bases, leaving 9 bases not matched to a gene. This CDR3 contains 15 residues. Germline V gives CDR1 LNHDA, CDR2 SQIVND (reference sequence). The CDR3 protein is CASSRTSGSFYEQFF. The CDR3 bases are TGTGCCAGTAGCCGAACTAGCGGGAGTTTCTATGAGCAGTTCTTC.

The rearrangement links TRBV25-1 to TRBJ2-2; TRBD1 aligns across 9 bases. The length of the CDR3 is 16 residues. V dropped 1 base and J dropped 5; count of bases not matched to a gene: 5. Looked up from germline, CDR1 is MGHDK and CDR2 is SYGVNS. CDR3 in amino acids: CASSESGTGKTGELFF. CDR3 DNA: TGTGCCAGCAGTGAATCTGGGACAGGGAAGACCGGGGAGCTGTTTTTT.

This clone was observed a handful of times. The V call is TRBV30, the J call TRBJ2-7; 7 bases are a match to TRBD2. V lost 7 bases to trimming and J lost 0 bases; unmatched junction nucleotides: 6. The CDR3 spans 13 residues. Germline CDR1 GTSNPN, CDR2 SVGIG (reference sequence). The CDR3 sequence is CASLREGSYEQYF. The DNA of the CDR3 is TGTGCCTCCCTTAGGGAGGGCTCCTACGAGCAGTACTTC. Full variable domain (remainder filled in from reference TRBV30 and TRBJ2-7): SQTIHQWPATLVQPVGSPLSLECTVEGTSNPNLYWYRQAAGRGLQLLFYSVGIGQISSEVPQNLSASRPQDRQFILSSKKLLLSDSGFYLCASLREGSYEQYFGPGTRLTVT.

The chain couples TRBV28 to TRBJ2-7; D might be TRBD1 (6 bases). The ends were cut back, 3 bases at V and 4 bases at J, with 19 bases in the middle. Germline CDR1 is MDHEN and CDR2 is SYDVKM. The CDR3 loop spans 16 amino acids. The DNA of the CDR3 is TGTGCCAGCAGTTTTAGGGGGAATCCTCCCCATTACGAGCAGTACTTC. It translates to CASSFRGNPPHYEQYF. Combining the CDR3 with reference TRBV28 and TRBJ2-7 gives the whole variable domain DVKVTQSSRYLVKRTGEKVFLECVQDMDHENMFWYRQDPGLGLRLIYFSYDVKMKEKGDIPEGYSVSREKKERFSLILESASTNQTSMYLCASSFRGNPPHYEQYFGPGTRLTVT.

As regards this clone: Germline and junction disagree at one end, which may indicate a read error. V and J are TRBV7-2 and TRBJ2-1, with TRBD2 matching over 9 bases. Germline V gene sequence: CDR1 SGHTA, CDR2 FQGNSA. CDR3 length: 14 amino acids. CDR3 coding DNA: TGTGCCAGCAGCTTAAGTGGGGGCGGGGCGGGAGGGCTCTTC. This sequence encodes CASSLSGGGAGGLF.

The sample holds a few counts of this clone. V gene TRBV14 combines with J gene TRBJ2-7, with D tentatively TRBD1 (6 bases). CDR1 is SGHDN, CDR2 FVKESK, per germline. The CDR3 is 14 residues long. Trimming removed 4 bases from V and 0 bases from J, with 10 bases in between. The CDR3 sequence is CASSRTGYSYEQYF. DNA of the CDR3: TGTGCCAGCAGCCGAACAGGGTACTCCTACGAGCAGTACTTC. Filled out from reference TRBV14 and TRBJ2-7, the complete variable domain reads EAGVTQFPSHSVIEKGQTVTLRCDPISGHDNLYWYRRVMGKEIKFLLHFVKESKQDESGMPNNRFLAERTGGTYSTLKVQPAELEDSGVYFCASSRTGYSYEQYFGPGTRLTVT.

The rearrangement uses TRBV4-2 and TRBJ2-1; TRBD1 matches at 11 bases. The CDR3 is made up of 15 amino acids. Germline values: CDR1 LGHNA, CDR2 YNFKEQ. The V gene end was trimmed by 4 bases and the J gene end by 9 bases; junction bases not matched to a gene: 8. CDR3 nucleotide sequence: TGTGCCAGCAGCCGCGAAGGACAGGGGGCCGTTGAGCAGTTCTTC. Translation: CASSREGQGAVEQFF.

This clone was counted a few times. V usage is TRBV14 and J usage is TRBJ1-3; D is uncertain. Per the germline V gene, CDR1 is SGHDN and CDR2 is FVKESK. V was clipped by 0 bases and J by 0 bases, with 6 bases between them. This CDR3 is 15 amino acids long. The CDR3 is CASSQEYNSGNTIYF. The CDR3 DNA follows: TGTGCCAGCAGCCAAGAATACAACTCTGGAAACACCATATATTTT.

This chain connects TRBV7-9 to TRBJ2-7; 7 bases align to TRBD2. The CDR3 consists of 15 residues. The junction had 6 bases not matched to a gene; V was cut back by 2 bases and J by 2 bases. Germline V gene lookup returns CDR1 SEHNR and CDR2 FQNEAQ (reference sequence). The CDR3 DNA is TGTGCCAGCAGCTTACTGGCGGGAGTAGCCTACGAGCAGTACTTC. As protein: CASSLLAGVAYEQYF.

This chain joins TRBV19 and TRBJ1-3; 7 nucleotides line up with TRBD1. Germline V lookup: CDR1 LNHDA, CDR2 SQIVND (reference sequence). After removal of 3 bases from V and 4 bases from J, the junction contained 3 bases not matched to a gene. The CDR3 has 14 residues. The CDR3 bases are TGTGCCAGTAGTATCACAGGGGCCGGAAACACCATATATTTT. This codes for CASSITGAGNTIYF.

This clone turned up a few times. The chain has TRBV5-1 and TRBJ2-1, with 12 bases identical to TRBD2. Germline CDR1 and CDR2: SGHRS and YFSETQ. The CDR3 sequence is 14 residues long. Unmatched junction bases numbered 9, after V lost 8 bases and J lost 9 bases. The CDR3 sequence is CARALAGGLGEQFF. CDR3 DNA sequence: TGCGCCAGGGCACTAGCGGGAGGACTAGGTGAGCAGTTCTTC.

This chain joins TRBV4-1 and TRBJ2-2, with a tentative D call TRBD2 (5 bases). The CDR3 consists of 15 residues. Trimming shortened V by 4 bases and J by 1 base, and 10 bases separated the two germline ends. CDR1 is MGHRA and CDR2 is YSYEKL in the germline V gene. The CDR3 reads CASSPRTQNTGELFF. The DNA for the CDR3 is TGCGCCAGCAGCCCACGGACTCAGAACACCGGGGAGCTGTTTTTT.

V and J are TRBV7-9 and TRBJ2-6, with 10 positions matching TRBD1. Germline V gene lookup returns CDR1 SEHNR and CDR2 FQNEAQ (reference sequence). After removal of 6 bases from V and 1 base from J, the junction contained 12 bases not matched to a gene. The CDR3 sequence is 19 residues long. Here the CDR3 reads CASRLKMTGGASGANVLTF. Written as DNA, the CDR3 is TGTGCCAGCAGGTTAAAGATGACAGGGGGCGCTTCTGGGGCCAACGTCCTGACTTTC.

The rearrangement joins TRBV5-1 to TRBJ2-3, with a tentative D call TRBD1 (6 bases). The CDR3 extends over 14 amino acids. Germline V gene data show CDR1 as SGHRS and CDR2 as YFSETQ. V was shortened by 0 bases and J by 5 bases, with 10 bases between the two germline ends. For the CDR3, the DNA is TGCGCCAGCAGCTTGGTACGCAGGGGAGATACGCAGTATTTT. Translation gives CASSLVRRGDTQYF. Looking up the rest from reference TRBV5-1 and TRBJ2-3 gives the full variable domain: KAGVTQTPRYLIKTRGQQVTLSCSPISGHRSVSWYQQTPGQGLQFLFEYFSETQRNKGNFPGRFSGRQFSNSRSEMNVSTLELGDSALYLCASSLVRRGDTQYFGPGTRLTVL.

This clone was picked up a small number of times. V gene TRBV11-2 combines with J gene TRBJ2-7; 7 nucleotides line up with TRBD2. The CDR3 is made up of 14 amino acids. Looked up from germline, CDR1 is SGHAT and CDR2 is FQNNGV. After removal of 5 bases from V and 2 bases from J, the junction contained 6 bases not matched to a gene. The CDR3 DNA is TGTGCCAGCAGCCAGCGGGACGGAGCCTACGAGCAGTACTTC. Residues: CASSQRDGAYEQYF.

The J gene is TRBJ2-5, the V gene TRBV28; D uncertain. The J call is doubtful: the DNA matches TRBJ2-7 better. There are 13 residues in the CDR3. Germline lookup yields CDR1 MDHEN and CDR2 SYDVKM. For the CDR3, the DNA is TGTGCCAGCAGTGGGCCGGCGACCTACGAGCAGTACTTC. Protein product: CASSGPATYEQYF.

J is TRBJ2-5 and V is TRBV7-8, with TRBD2 identical over 14 bases. CDR1 is SGHVS, CDR2 FQNEAQ, per germline. The CDR3 is made up of 16 amino acids. The V gene end was trimmed by 5 bases and the J gene end by 5 bases; junction bases not matched to a gene: 7. The CDR3 loop reads CASSARLAGGLETQYF. CDR3 nucleotides: TGTGCCAGCAGCGCCCGACTAGCGGGAGGGCTGGAGACCCAGTACTTC.

The V gene is TRBV19, the J gene TRBJ2-1; TRBD2 agrees at 7 bases. The junction had 9 bases not matched to a gene; V was cut back by 3 bases and J by 7 bases. The germline gives CDR1 LNHDA, CDR2 SQIVND (reference sequence). This CDR3 comprises 15 residues. Here the CDR3 reads CASSMVSGRGNEQFF. The CDR3 DNA is TGTGCCAGTAGTATGGTCTCAGGGCGGGGGAATGAGCAGTTCTTC.

This sequence joins TRBV9 and TRBJ2-7; unclear D gene. This CDR3 region has 13 residues. V lost 0 bases, J lost 7 bases, and 11 bases lay in between. Germline CDR1 and CDR2: SGDLS and YYNGEE. CDR3 residues: CASSVGGRREQYF. CDR3 sequence (DNA): TGTGCCAGCAGCGTAGGTGGGCGTCGGGAGCAGTACTTC.

In this sample, this clone turned up a few times. V is TRBV30 and J is TRBJ1-5; no clear D gene. V dropped 0 bases and J dropped 0 bases, with 9 bases sitting between them. The germline gives CDR1 GTSNPN, CDR2 SVGIG (reference sequence). The CDR3 has 15 residues. The CDR3 DNA is TGTGCCTGGAGTGTAAGGAGGAGTAGCAATCAGCCCCAGCATTTT. Translation gives CAWSVRRSSNQPQHF.

This chain joins TRBV5-1 and TRBJ2-1; a weak D match, TRBD2 (6 bases). Germline assignment: CDR1 SGHRS and CDR2 YFSETQ. The CDR3 contains 12 residues. The ends were cut back, 7 bases at V and 9 bases at J, with 14 bases in the middle. The CDR3 protein is CASAWGEGEQFF. For the CDR3, the DNA is TGCGCCAGCGCCTGGGGGGAAGGTGAGCAGTTCTTC.

The rearrangement joins TRBV5-1 to TRBJ2-5; 7 bases are a match to TRBD2. CDR3 size: 14 residues. J lost 4 bases, V lost 2 bases, and 5 bases had no gene match. The germline V gene has CDR1 SGHRS and CDR2 YFSETQ. CDR3 protein: CASSFRTRGETQYF. CDR3 in DNA: TGCGCCAGCAGCTTTAGGACTAGAGGAGAGACCCAGTACTTC.

The chain is built from TRBV7-9 and TRBJ2-7; 8 nucleotides align to TRBD1. CDR1 is SEHNR and CDR2 is FQNEAQ in the germline V gene (reference sequence). The CDR3 has 12 amino acids. The junction had 3 bases not matched to a gene; V was cut back by 8 bases and J by 3 bases. DNA of the CDR3: TGTGCCAGCGGGACAGGTAACTACGAGCAGTACTTC. Amino acids: CASGTGNYEQYF.

This clone was observed a few times. The J gene is TRBJ1-1, the V gene TRBV27; no definite D call. V gave up 7 bases and J gave up 0 bases, with 18 bases separating them. Germline CDR1 and CDR2: MNHEY and SMNVEV (reference sequence). This CDR3 has 16 amino acids. CDR3 sequence: CASKSFVYVLNTEAFF. Here the CDR3 DNA reads TGTGCCAGCAAAAGTTTCGTCTACGTATTGAACACTGAAGCTTTCTTT.

The sample holds a few counts of this clone. V is TRBV11-2 and J is TRBJ1-1; D is unresolved. V was pared by 4 bases and J by 0 bases, with 9 bases between. Germline V lookup: CDR1 SGHAT, CDR2 FQNNGV. The CDR3 is made up of 14 amino acids. The CDR3 here is CASSSQAMNTEAFF. In DNA, the CDR3 is TGTGCCAGCAGCTCCCAGGCCATGAACACTGAAGCTTTCTTT.

The chain uses TRBV7-9 and TRBJ2-5, with TRBD1 identical over 7 bases. Germline V CDR1 and CDR2: SEHNR, FQNEAQ (reference sequence). Trimming removed 3 bases from V and 1 base from J; junction bases left unmatched: 5. This CDR3 is built from 15 residues. CDR3 DNA: TGTGCCAGCAGCTTGGGACAGACCTCCCAAGAGACCCAGTACTTC. This translates into CASSLGQTSQETQYF.

In its sample, this clone was seen a few times. V is TRBV10-3 and J is TRBJ2-5; D remains unclear. Trimming took 4 bases from V and 0 from J, leaving 6 bases between them. The germline V gene has CDR1 ENHRY and CDR2 SYGVKD. CDR3 length: 13 amino acids. The chain's CDR3 is CAISGQNQETQYF. The CDR3, as DNA: TGTGCCATCAGTGGGCAAAACCAAGAGACCCAGTACTTC.

The chain joins TRBV29-1 to TRBJ1-2; no definite D call. The V and J ends lost 6 bases and 4 bases respectively, with 18 bases between them. CDR3 length equals 14 residues. Germline CDR1 and CDR2: SQVTM and ANQGSEA. Here the CDR3 reads CSVLRDRGSYGYTF. CDR3 in DNA: TGCAGCGTCCTCAGAGACCGGGGTTCCTATGGCTACACCTTC.

This clone was picked up one time. The chain joins TRBV6-1 to TRBJ2-4; D unresolved. Trimming took off 7 bases at V and 4 bases at J, with 14 bases between the two ends. CDR1 is MNHNS and CDR2 is SASEGT in the germline V gene. This CDR3 is built from 14 residues. The CDR3 DNA is TGTGCCAGCACCAGCGTTCGGCGTAAAAACATTCAGTACTTC. This gives the protein CASTSVRRKNIQYF.

The CDR3 DNA sequence: TGTGCCAGTAGGCAAACAGGGGGCACTGAAGCTTTCTTT. It encodes CASRQTGGTEAFF. This chain joins TRBV19 and TRBJ1-1, with 8 positions matching TRBD1. The CDR3 extends over 13 amino acids. The J segment lost 4 bases and the V segment lost 6 bases, leaving 4 bases of the junction unmatched. The germline gives CDR1 LNHDA, CDR2 SQIVND (reference sequence).